The 29 T cell receptor beta chains below come from one sample, sequenced in a study of T cell repertoires in cytomegalovirus infection. One entry per CDR3 protein results from TCRdb running MiXCR on the reads. The table records fewer than 350,000 distinct CDR3 sequences, roughly 9.5% of them present only once. The sequenced sample consisted of PBMCs. These receptors were taken from a human donor in good health (CMV status not recorded). Some clones in this sample may be carry-over from other donors' samples.

At least ten counts were recorded for this clonotype. At one boundary the junction diverges from the germline segment, which might be a read error. The chain uses TRBV7-8 and TRBJ2-7, with 8 bases lining up with TRBD1. CDR3 length: 12 amino acids. The V gene's germline CDR1 is SGHVS and CDR2 FQNEAQ. CDR3 loop: CASSLWDRPDKF. CDR3 DNA sequence: TGTGCCAGCAGCTTATGGGACAGGCCTGACAAATTC. The full variable domain, rest sourced from reference TRBV7-8 and TRBJ2-7, is GAGVSQSPRYKVAKRGQDVALRCDPISGHVSLFWYQQALGQGPEFLTYFQNEAQLDKSGLPSDRFFAERPEGSVSTLKIQRTQQEDSAVYLCASSLWDRPDKFGPGTRLTVT.

This clonotype was found a few times. This sequence joins TRBV6-1 and TRBJ1-1; 8 bases map to TRBD1. CDR1 and CDR2 from the germline V gene are MNHNS and SASEGT. This CDR3 spans 13 amino acids. V was pared by 8 bases and J by 5 bases, with 7 bases of the junction left unmatched. The CDR3 nucleotides are TGTGCCAGCCGGACAGGGAGTGGTACTGAAGCTTTCTTT. Encoded protein: CASRTGSGTEAFF.

This CDR3 reads CASSYSPVSPYNEQFF. The CDR3 nucleotides are TGTGCCAGCAGTTACTCACCGGTTTCCCCCTACAATGAGCAGTTCTTC. The chain links TRBV6-6 to TRBJ2-1; no definite D call. V lost 0 bases to trimming and J lost 2 bases, with 11 bases between them. Germline V lookup: CDR1 MNHNY, CDR2 SVGAGI (reference sequence). The CDR3 length is 16 residues.

The genes are TRBV28 and TRBJ2-5, with 12 bases fitting TRBD2. Germline-derived CDR1 and CDR2 are MDHEN and SYDVKM. The length of the CDR3 is 16 residues. V lost 5 bases, J lost 2 bases, and 6 bases stayed unmatched. The CDR3 nucleotides read TGTGCCAGCAGTCCACTAGCGGGGGGAGATCAAGAGACCCAGTACTTC. The encoded protein is CASSPLAGGDQETQYF.

The J gene is TRBJ1-4, the V gene TRBV25-1; D uncertain. Germline V gene lookup returns CDR1 MGHDK and CDR2 SYGVNS. V was shortened by 7 bases and J by 5 bases, with 14 bases between the two germline ends. The length of the CDR3 is 14 residues. CDR3 DNA sequence: TGTGCCAGCACCAAAGGGCCAGGAAATGAAAAACTGTTTTTT. Translating gives CASTKGPGNEKLFF.

This clonotype was found many times. The chain carries TRBV7-8 and TRBJ2-3, with TRBD2 identical over 7 bases. The CDR3 is made up of 15 amino acids. Losses at the gene ends were 1 base for V and 5 bases for J; bases not matched to a gene: 6. The germline gives CDR1 SGHVS, CDR2 FQNEAQ. The CDR3 bases are TGTGCCAGCAGCTTAGAAAGCGGGAAAGTAGATACGCAGTATTTT. It yields the protein CASSLESGKVDTQYF.

This clonotype appeared many times. The chain carries TRBV7-2 and TRBJ2-1; 8 bases align to TRBD2. CDR3 length equals 14 residues. Germline CDR1 SGHTA, CDR2 FQGNSA. V lost 5 bases to trimming and J lost 8 bases; unmatched junction nucleotides: 8. CDR3 bases: TGTGCCAGCAGCCTGGGACTAGAAGGCGATGAGCAGTTCTTC. It encodes CASSLGLEGDEQFF.

On this clonotype: The junction departs from the called germline gene at one end, perhaps through a read error. The chain couples TRBV27 to TRBJ1-2, with TRBD1 matching over 7 bases. The CDR3 has 14 amino acids. Looked up from germline, CDR1 is MNHEY and CDR2 is SMNVEV (reference sequence). CDR3 region: CASSLGSGTDHYSF. The CDR3 DNA reads TGTGCCAGCAGTTTAGGATCCGGGACAGACCATTACTCCTTC.

This clonotype was seen many times. This chain connects TRBV7-2 to TRBJ2-1, with TRBD1 matching 8 bases. The CDR3 spans 15 residues. CDR1 is SGHTA and CDR2 is FQGNSA in the germline V gene. Unmatched junction bases numbered 12, after V lost 7 bases and J lost 7 bases. CDR3 protein: CASTLTGGIINEQFF. DNA for the CDR3: TGTGCCAGCACCCTAACAGGGGGGATTATAAATGAGCAGTTCTTC.

This chain joins TRBV27 and TRBJ1-2; no clear D. This CDR3 is 13 amino acids long. Trimming pared 5 bases from V and 4 bases from J, leaving 11 bases between. The V gene's germline CDR1 is MNHEY and CDR2 SMNVEV (reference sequence). CDR3 nucleotide sequence: TGTGCCAGCAGTGGCCTCGCCAGCTATGGCTACACCTTC. Translating gives CASSGLASYGYTF.

This clonotype has just a few counts. The chain carries TRBV5-5 and TRBJ1-2, with D uncertain. The length of the CDR3 is 13 residues. Germline V gene data show CDR1 as SGHKS and CDR2 as YYEKEE (reference sequence). The V and J ends lost 1 base and 6 bases respectively, with 10 bases between them. The CDR3 DNA sequence: TGTGCCAGCAGCTTGCGATTACTCGATGGCTACACCTTC. Protein product: CASSLRLLDGYTF.

This chain uses TRBV9 with TRBJ2-5; D perhaps matches TRBD2 (6 bases). The length of the CDR3 is 14 residues. V lost 3 bases, J lost 4 bases, and 13 bases lay in between. CDR1 is SGDLS and CDR2 is YYNGEE in the germline V gene. CDR3 bases: TGTGCCAGCAGCGCGGGACTCCCCCCAGAGACCCAGTACTTC. Amino acids: CASSAGLPPETQYF.

J is TRBJ2-5 and V is TRBV27, with 13 bases lining up with TRBD2. V was pared by 4 bases and J by 5 bases, with 7 bases of the junction left unmatched. Germline V gives CDR1 MNHEY, CDR2 SMNVEV (reference sequence). The CDR3 length is 16 residues. The CDR3 DNA reads as TGTGCCAGCAGTTGGACTAGCGGGAGTAGTCGGGAGACCCAGTACTTC. Amino acid sequence: CASSWTSGSSRETQYF.

The V call is TRBV7-2, the J call TRBJ2-7; 9 nucleotides agree with TRBD1. The ends lost 1 base at V and 4 bases at J; junction bases unmatched: 5. The CDR3 is 15 residues long. Germline V gene data show CDR1 as SGHTA and CDR2 as FQGNSA. CDR3 in amino acids: CASSLVWDRVYEQYF. The DNA of the CDR3 is TGTGCCAGCAGCTTAGTATGGGACAGGGTTTACGAGCAGTACTTC.

This clonotype was observed at least ten times. The chain has TRBV15 and TRBJ1-4; TRBD1 matches 8 bases. Germline V CDR1 and CDR2: LNHNV, YYDKDF (reference sequence). The CDR3 runs 15 residues. After removal of 2 bases from V and 8 bases from J, the junction contained 7 bases not matched to a gene. The CDR3 here is CATSRSDRGREKLFF. The CDR3, as DNA: TGTGCCACCAGCAGATCCGACAGGGGACGGGAAAAACTGTTTTTT.

At least ten counts were recorded for this clonotype. The chain carries TRBV7-2 and TRBJ1-2; D unresolved. The germline V gene encodes CDR1 SGHTA and CDR2 FQGNSA. The CDR3 has 13 amino acids. Trimming took off 1 base at V and 4 bases at J, with 7 bases between the two ends. The CDR3 DNA sequence: TGTGCCAGCAGCTTAGAACAGATCTATGGCTACACCTTC. It specifies CASSLEQIYGYTF. Full variable domain (remainder filled in from reference TRBV7-2 and TRBJ1-2): GAGVSQSPSNKVTEKGKDVELRCDPISGHTALYWYRQSLGQGLEFLIYFQGNSAPDKSGLPSDRFSAERTGGSVSTLTIQRTQQEDSAVYLCASSLEQIYGYTFGSGTRLTVV.

The J gene is TRBJ2-7, the V gene TRBV24-1; 9 bases match TRBD2. Germline assignment: CDR1 KGHDR and CDR2 SFDVKD. V trimming: 4 bases; J trimming: 9 bases; junction bases outside the gene matches: 12. CDR3 length: 15 amino acids. The CDR3 sequence: CATSDPREGLAAQYF. CDR3 nucleotides: TGTGCCACCAGTGACCCGAGGGAGGGACTAGCAGCGCAGTACTTC.

Many counts were recorded for this clonotype. The chain carries TRBV5-4 and TRBJ2-5, with D uncertain. This CDR3 spans 14 amino acids. Trimming took off 2 bases at V and 1 base at J, with 9 bases between the two ends. Germline V lookup: CDR1 SGHNT, CDR2 YYREEE (reference sequence). The CDR3 protein is CASSLGQPQETQYF. DNA of the CDR3: TGTGCCAGCAGCTTAGGGCAGCCCCAAGAGACCCAGTACTTC.

V is TRBV7-9 and J is TRBJ2-2; no definite D call. CDR3 length: 15 residues. V lost 3 bases and J 1 base, leaving 9 bases between the germline ends. Germline CDR1 reads SEHNR; CDR2 reads FQNEAQ (reference sequence). CDR3: CASSFGSGNTGELFF. In nucleotides, the CDR3 is TGTGCCAGCAGCTTTGGATCGGGGAACACCGGGGAGCTGTTTTTT.

The chain carries TRBV3-1 and TRBJ2-1, with D possibly being TRBD2 (6 bases). CDR3 size: 16 residues. Trimming took 7 bases from V and 2 from J, leaving 18 bases between them. Germline lookup yields CDR1 LGHDT and CDR2 YNNKEL (reference sequence). This chain's CDR3 is CASTNHNGGPYNEQFF. DNA for the CDR3: TGTGCCAGCACCAACCACAACGGGGGACCCTACAATGAGCAGTTCTTC.

The CDR3 DNA reads as TGTGCCAGCAGCCTCTATAAGGGACAGATTCAAGAGACCCAGTACTTC. Its translation: CASSLYKGQIQETQYF. The chain links TRBV7-6 to TRBJ2-5; TRBD1 agrees at 7 bases. With 5 bases clipped from V and 2 bases from J, the junction kept 11 bases outside the gene matches. CDR3 length: 16 amino acids. The germline V gene encodes CDR1 SGHVS and CDR2 FNYEAQ. Full variable domain (remainder filled in from reference TRBV7-6 and TRBJ2-5): GAGVSQSPRYKVTKRGQDVALRCDPISGHVSLYWYRQALGQGPEFLTYFNYEAQQDKSGLPNDRFSAERPEGSISTLTIQRTEQRDSAMYRCASSLYKGQIQETQYFGPGTRLLVL.

V is TRBV27 and J is TRBJ1-1, with TRBD1 matching 11 bases. After removal of 3 bases from V and 4 bases from J, the junction contained 1 base not matched to a gene. The V gene's germline CDR1 is MNHEY and CDR2 SMNVEV (reference sequence). CDR3 length: 14 residues. This CDR3 is CASSFGTGGTEAFF. For the CDR3, the DNA is TGTGCCAGCAGTTTCGGGACAGGGGGCACTGAAGCTTTCTTT.

At least ten counts were recorded for this clonotype. The chain couples TRBV12-3 or TRBV12-4 to TRBJ1-2; 7 bases fit TRBD1. The junction had 11 bases not matched to a gene; V was cut back by 6 bases and J by 1 base. The CDR3 length is 16 residues. In nucleotides, the CDR3 is TGTGCCAGCAGCCGGACAGGATCCATATATAACTATGGCTACACCTTC. Amino acids: CASSRTGSIYNYGYTF.

This clonotype was observed a handful of times. The chain links TRBV30 to TRBJ2-6, with D tentatively TRBD1 (6 bases). V lost 2 bases and J 4 bases, leaving 18 bases between the germline ends. There are 17 residues in the CDR3. Germline lookup yields CDR1 GTSNPN and CDR2 SVGIG (reference sequence). The CDR3 loop reads CAWSRDRTLRGANVLTF. In DNA form, the CDR3 reads TGTGCCTGGAGTAGAGACAGGACACTGCGGGGGGCCAACGTCCTGACTTTC.

In this sample, this clonotype turned up many times. The chain is built from TRBV11-2 and TRBJ2-2; 9 bases match TRBD2. This CDR3 has 16 amino acids. V trimming: 5 bases; J trimming: 6 bases; junction bases outside the gene matches: 10. Per the germline V gene, CDR1 is SGHAT and CDR2 is FQNNGV. The CDR3 nucleotides read TGTGCCAGCAGCCGTGTATCTAGCGGGGCCTCCGGGGAGCTGTTTTTT. This sequence encodes CASSRVSSGASGELFF.

A few counts support this clonotype. A read error is possible here, since a much larger clone lies one base away. The chain recombines TRBV7-8 with TRBJ1-1, with no clear D. V was shortened by 5 bases and J by 1 base, with 8 bases between the two germline ends. CDR3 length: 13 amino acids. Germline CDR1 SGHVS, CDR2 FQNEAQ. Here the CDR3 reads CASSTDGNTEAFF. CDR3 sequence (DNA): TGTGCCAGCAGCACGGACGGGAACACTGAAGCTTTCTTT.

This clonotype was observed at least ten times. The J gene is TRBJ2-5, the V gene TRBV12-3 or TRBV12-4; 10 bases line up with TRBD1. The CDR3 contains 18 residues. V was pared by 1 base and J by 2 bases, with 10 bases of the junction left unmatched. CDR3 region: CASSLVGQGLGIQETQYF. CDR3 DNA sequence: TGTGCCAGCAGTTTAGTGGGACAGGGGCTCGGAATACAAGAGACCCAGTACTTC.

This clonotype has ten or more counts. The rearrangement uses TRBV15 and TRBJ2-1; D is ambiguous. This CDR3 has 11 residues. V shed 3 bases and J shed 8 bases, with 5 bases lying between them. Germline V gives CDR1 LNHNV, CDR2 YYDKDF (reference sequence). The CDR3, as DNA: TGTGCCACCAGCAGGATCGATGAGCAGTTCTTC. This encodes CATSRIDEQFF.

This clonotype was seen only a few times. V usage is TRBV6-5 and J usage is TRBJ1-5; D possibly corresponds to TRBD1 (5 bases). Trimming took 6 bases from V and 0 from J, leaving 21 bases between them. CDR3 length equals 18 residues. Per the germline V gene, CDR1 is MNHEY and CDR2 is SVGAGI. The CDR3 loop is CASRKSGGTSGSNQPQHF. In DNA form, the CDR3 reads TGTGCCAGCAGAAAAAGTGGGGGGACCAGCGGTAGCAATCAGCCCCAGCATTTT.